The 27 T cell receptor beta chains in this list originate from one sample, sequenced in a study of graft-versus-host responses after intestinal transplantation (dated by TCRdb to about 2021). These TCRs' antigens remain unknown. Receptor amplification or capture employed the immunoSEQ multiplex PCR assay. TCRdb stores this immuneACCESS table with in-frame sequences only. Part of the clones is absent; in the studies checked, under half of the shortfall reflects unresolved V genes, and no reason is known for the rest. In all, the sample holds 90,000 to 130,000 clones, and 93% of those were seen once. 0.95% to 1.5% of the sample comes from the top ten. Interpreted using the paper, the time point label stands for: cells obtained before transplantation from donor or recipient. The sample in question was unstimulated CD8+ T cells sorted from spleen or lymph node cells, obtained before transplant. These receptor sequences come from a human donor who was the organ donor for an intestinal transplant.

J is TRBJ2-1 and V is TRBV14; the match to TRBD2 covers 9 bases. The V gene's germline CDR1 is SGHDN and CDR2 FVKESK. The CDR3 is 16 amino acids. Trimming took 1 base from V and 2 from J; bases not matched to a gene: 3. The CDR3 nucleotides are TGTGCCAGCAGCCAAGGGCGGGAGGGTCCCTACAATGAGCAGTTCTTC. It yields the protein CASSQGREGPYNEQFF.

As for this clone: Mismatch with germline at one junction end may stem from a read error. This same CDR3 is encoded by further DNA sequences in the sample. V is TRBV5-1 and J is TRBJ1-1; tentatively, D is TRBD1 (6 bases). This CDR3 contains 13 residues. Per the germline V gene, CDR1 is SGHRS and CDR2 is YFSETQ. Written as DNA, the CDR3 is TGCGCCAGCAGCCGGACAGAGAACACTGAAGCCTTCTTT. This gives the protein CASSRTENTEAFF. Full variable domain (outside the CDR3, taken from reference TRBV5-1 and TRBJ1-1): KAGVTQTPRYLIKTRGQQVTLSCSPISGHRSVSWYQQTPGQGLQFLFEYFSETQRNKGNFPGRFSGRQFSNSRSEMNVSTLELGDSALYLCASSRTENTEAFFGQGTRLTVV.

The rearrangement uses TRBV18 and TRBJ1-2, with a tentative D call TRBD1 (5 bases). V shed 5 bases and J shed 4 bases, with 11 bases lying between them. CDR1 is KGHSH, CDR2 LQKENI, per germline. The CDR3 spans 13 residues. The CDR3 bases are TGTGCCAGCTCAAATCCAGGGATCTATGGCTACACCTTC. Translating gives CASSNPGIYGYTF. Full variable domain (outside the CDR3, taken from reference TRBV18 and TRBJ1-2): NAGVMQNPRHLVRRRGQEARLRCSPMKGHSHVYWYRQLPEEGLKFMVYLQKENIIDESGMPKERFSAEFPKEGPSILRIQQVVRGDSAAYFCASSNPGIYGYTFGSGTRLTVV.

CDR3 coding DNA: TGTGCCAGCAGCGTAAACCGGGAGGGCCCGGACACAGATACGCAGTATTTT. It codes for CASSVNREGPDTDTQYF. V usage is TRBV9 and J usage is TRBJ2-3; 8 bases are a match to TRBD2. With V trimmed by 1 base and J by 2 bases, 9 bases remained unmatched. The CDR3 contains 17 residues. Germline CDR1 and CDR2: SGDLS and YYNGEE.

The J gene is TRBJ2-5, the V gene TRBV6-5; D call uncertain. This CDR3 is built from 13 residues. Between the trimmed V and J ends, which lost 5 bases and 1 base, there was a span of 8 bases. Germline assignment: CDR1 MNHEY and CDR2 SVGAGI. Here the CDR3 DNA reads TGTGCCAGCAGTCTCGCCGCCCAAGAGACCCAGTACTTC. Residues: CASSLAAQETQYF.

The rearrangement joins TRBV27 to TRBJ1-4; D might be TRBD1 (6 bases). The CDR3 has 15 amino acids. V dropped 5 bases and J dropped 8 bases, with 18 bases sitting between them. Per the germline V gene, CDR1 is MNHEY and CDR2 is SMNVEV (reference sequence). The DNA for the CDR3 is TGTGCCAGCAGTCCCGGACAGAGCAAAAGCGAAAAACTGTTTTTT. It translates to CASSPGQSKSEKLFF.

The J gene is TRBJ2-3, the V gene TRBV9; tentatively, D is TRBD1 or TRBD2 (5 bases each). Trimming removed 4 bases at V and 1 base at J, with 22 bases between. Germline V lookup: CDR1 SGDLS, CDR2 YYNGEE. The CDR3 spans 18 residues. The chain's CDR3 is CASSLGDGAAARTDTQYF. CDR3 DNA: TGTGCCAGCAGCCTGGGGGATGGTGCAGCGGCCCGCACAGATACGCAGTATTTT. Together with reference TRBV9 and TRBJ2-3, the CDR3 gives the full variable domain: DSGVTQTPKHLITATGQRVTLRCSPRSGDLSVYWYQQSLDQGLQFLIQYYNGEERAKGNILERFSAQQFPDLHSELNLSSLELGDSALYFCASSLGDGAAARTDTQYFGPGTRLTVL.

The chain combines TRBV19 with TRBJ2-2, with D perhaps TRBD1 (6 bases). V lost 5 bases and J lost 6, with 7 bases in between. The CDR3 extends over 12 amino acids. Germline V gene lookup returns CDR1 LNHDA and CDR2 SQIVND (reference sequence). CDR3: CASSGGAGELFF. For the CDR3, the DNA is TGTGCCAGTAGTGGGGGCGCCGGGGAGCTGTTTTTT.

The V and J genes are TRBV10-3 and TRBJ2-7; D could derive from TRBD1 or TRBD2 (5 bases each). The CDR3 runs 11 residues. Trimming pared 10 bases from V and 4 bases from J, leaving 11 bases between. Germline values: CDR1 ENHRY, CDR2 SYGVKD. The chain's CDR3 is CATGPGYEQYF. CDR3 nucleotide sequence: TGTGCCACGGGGCCGGGTTACGAGCAGTACTTC.

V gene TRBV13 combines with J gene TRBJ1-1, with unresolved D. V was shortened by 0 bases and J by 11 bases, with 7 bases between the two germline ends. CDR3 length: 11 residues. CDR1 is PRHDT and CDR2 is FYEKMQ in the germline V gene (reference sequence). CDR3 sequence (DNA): TGTGCCAGCAGCTTAGGCCGACGGGCTTTCTTT. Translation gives CASSLGRRAFF.

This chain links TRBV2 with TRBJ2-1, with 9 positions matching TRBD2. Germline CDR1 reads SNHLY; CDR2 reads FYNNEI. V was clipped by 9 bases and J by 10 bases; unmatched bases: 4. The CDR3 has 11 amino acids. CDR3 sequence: CASRAGGEQFF. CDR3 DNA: TGTGCCAGTCGTGCGGGGGGGGAGCAGTTCTTC.

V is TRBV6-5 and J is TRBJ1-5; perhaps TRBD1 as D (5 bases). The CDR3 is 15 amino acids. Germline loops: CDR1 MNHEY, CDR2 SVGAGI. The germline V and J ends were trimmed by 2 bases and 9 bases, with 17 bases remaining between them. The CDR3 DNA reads TGTGCCAGCAGTTACGGGGGAGAGGTCCATCGGCCCCAGCATTTT. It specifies CASSYGGEVHRPQHF.

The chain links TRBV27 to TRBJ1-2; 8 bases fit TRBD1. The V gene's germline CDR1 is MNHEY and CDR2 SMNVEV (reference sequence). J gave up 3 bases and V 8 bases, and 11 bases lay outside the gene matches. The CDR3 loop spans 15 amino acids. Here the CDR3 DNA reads TGTGCCAGCGGAGGATCCCAGGGGGCGGACTATGGCTACACCTTC. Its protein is CASGGSQGADYGYTF.

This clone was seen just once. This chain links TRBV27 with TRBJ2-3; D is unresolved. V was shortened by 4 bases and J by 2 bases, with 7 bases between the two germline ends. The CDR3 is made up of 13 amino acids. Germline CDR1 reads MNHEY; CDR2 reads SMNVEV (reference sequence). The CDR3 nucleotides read TGTGCCAGCAGTTCTACAAACACAGATACGCAGTATTTT. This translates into CASSSTNTDTQYF.

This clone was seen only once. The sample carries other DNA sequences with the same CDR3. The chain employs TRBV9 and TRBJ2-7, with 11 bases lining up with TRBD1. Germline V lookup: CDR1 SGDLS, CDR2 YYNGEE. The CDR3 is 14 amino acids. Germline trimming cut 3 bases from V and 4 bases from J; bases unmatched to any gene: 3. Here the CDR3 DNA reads TGTGCCAGCAGCGCTGGGACAGGGGGTTACGAGCAGTACTTC. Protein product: CASSAGTGGYEQYF. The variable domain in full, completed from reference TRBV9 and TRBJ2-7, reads DSGVTQTPKHLITATGQRVTLRCSPRSGDLSVYWYQQSLDQGLQFLIQYYNGEERAKGNILERFSAQQFPDLHSELNLSSLELGDSALYFCASSAGTGGYEQYFGPGTRLTVT.

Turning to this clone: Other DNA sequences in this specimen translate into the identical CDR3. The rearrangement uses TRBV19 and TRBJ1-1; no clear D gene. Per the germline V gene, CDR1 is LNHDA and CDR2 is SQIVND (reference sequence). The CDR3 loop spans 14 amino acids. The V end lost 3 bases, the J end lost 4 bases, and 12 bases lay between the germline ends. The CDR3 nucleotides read TGTGCCAGTAGTATTGGAGGGCGCGGCACTGAAGCTTTCTTT. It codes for CASSIGGRGTEAFF.

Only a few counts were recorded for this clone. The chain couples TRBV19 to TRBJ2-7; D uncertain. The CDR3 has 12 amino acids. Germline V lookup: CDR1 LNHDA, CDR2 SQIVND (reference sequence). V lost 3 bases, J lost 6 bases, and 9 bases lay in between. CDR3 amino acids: CASSIVRVEQYF. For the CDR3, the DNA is TGTGCCAGTAGTATTGTAAGGGTCGAGCAGTACTTC. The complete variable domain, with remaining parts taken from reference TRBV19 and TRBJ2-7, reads DGGITQSPKYLFRKEGQNVTLSCEQNLNHDAMYWYRQDPGQGLRLIYYSQIVNDFQKGDIAEGYSVSREKKESFPLTVTSAQKNPTAFYLCASSIVRVEQYFGPGTRLTVT.

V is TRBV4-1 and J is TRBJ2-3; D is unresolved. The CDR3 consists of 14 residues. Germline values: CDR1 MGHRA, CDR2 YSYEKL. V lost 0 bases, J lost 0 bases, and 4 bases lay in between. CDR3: CASSQDQSTDTQYF. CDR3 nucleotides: TGCGCCAGCAGCCAAGACCAGAGCACAGATACGCAGTATTTT.

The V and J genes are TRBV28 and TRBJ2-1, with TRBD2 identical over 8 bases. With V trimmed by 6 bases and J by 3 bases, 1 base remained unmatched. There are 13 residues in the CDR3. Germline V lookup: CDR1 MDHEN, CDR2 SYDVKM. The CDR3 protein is CASRLADYNEQFF. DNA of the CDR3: TGTGCCAGCAGACTAGCGGACTACAATGAGCAGTTCTTC.

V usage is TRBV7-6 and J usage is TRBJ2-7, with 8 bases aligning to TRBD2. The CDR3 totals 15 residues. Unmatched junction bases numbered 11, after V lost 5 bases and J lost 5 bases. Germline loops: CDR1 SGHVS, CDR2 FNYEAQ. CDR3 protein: CASSPKGGRFNEQYF. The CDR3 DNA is TGTGCCAGCAGCCCAAAGGGCGGGAGGTTCAACGAGCAGTACTTC.

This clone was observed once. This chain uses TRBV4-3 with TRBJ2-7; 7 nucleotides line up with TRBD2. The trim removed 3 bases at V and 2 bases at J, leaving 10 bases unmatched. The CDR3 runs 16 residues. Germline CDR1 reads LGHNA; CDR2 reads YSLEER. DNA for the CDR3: TGCGCCAGCAGCCACTCGGCGGGAGTCCCCCCCTACGAGCAGTACTTC. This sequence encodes CASSHSAGVPPYEQYF.

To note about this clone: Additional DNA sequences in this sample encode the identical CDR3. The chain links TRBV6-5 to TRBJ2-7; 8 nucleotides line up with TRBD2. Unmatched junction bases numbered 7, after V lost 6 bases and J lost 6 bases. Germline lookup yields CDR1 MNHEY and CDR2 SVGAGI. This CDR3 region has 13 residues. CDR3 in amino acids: CASSVGLGVEQYF. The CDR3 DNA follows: TGTGCCAGCAGCGTGGGACTAGGGGTCGAGCAGTACTTC.

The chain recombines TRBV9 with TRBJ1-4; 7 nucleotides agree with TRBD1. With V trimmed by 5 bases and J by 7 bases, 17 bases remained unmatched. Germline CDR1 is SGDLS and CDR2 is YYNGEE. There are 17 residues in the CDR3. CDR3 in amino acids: CASRASGYRGPTEKLFF. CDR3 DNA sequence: TGTGCCAGCAGAGCATCCGGCTACAGGGGCCCTACTGAAAAACTGTTTTTT.

The CDR3 region is CASSPTANVNNEQFF. The DNA of the CDR3 is TGTGCCAGCAGCCCGACAGCCAACGTGAACAATGAGCAGTTCTTC. The chain recombines TRBV27 with TRBJ2-1; D is possibly TRBD1 (5 bases). The germline gives CDR1 MNHEY, CDR2 SMNVEV (reference sequence). Trimming cost V 6 bases and J 5 bases, with 17 bases left between them. The CDR3 length is 15 residues.

The CDR3 DNA sequence: TGTGCCAGCAGTTTAGGGCCAGGGGATGGCTACACCTTC. This sequence encodes CASSLGPGDGYTF. The rearrangement links TRBV27 to TRBJ1-2, with D possibly TRBD1 on 6 matching bases. Germline loops: CDR1 MNHEY, CDR2 SMNVEV (reference sequence). V was clipped by 2 bases and J by 6 bases, with 10 bases between them. CDR3 length: 13 residues.

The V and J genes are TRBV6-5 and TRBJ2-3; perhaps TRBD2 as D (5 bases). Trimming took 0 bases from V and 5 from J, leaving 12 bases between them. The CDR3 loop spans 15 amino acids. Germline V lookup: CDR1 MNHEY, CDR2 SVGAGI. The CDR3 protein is CASSYSSGLQDTQYF. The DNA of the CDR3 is TGTGCCAGCAGTTACTCCAGCGGCCTTCAAGATACGCAGTATTTT.

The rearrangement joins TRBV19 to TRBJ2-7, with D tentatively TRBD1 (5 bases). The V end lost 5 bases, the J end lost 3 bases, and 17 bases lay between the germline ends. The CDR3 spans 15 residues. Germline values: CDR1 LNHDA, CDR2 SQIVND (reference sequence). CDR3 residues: CASSLSTEKYYEQYF. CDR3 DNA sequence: TGTGCCAGTAGTCTATCGACAGAAAAATACTACGAGCAGTACTTC.